A selection of T cell receptor beta chains follows, all from one sample in a study of blood T cell repertoires in COVID-19. Measured with immunoSEQ multiplex PCR; TCRdb has only the in-frame clones, and not every one. The sample lists approximately 150,000 clones, 76% occurring once. Sequenced: peripheral blood. These receptors were obtained from a man aged 55 to 70 with acute or convalescent COVID-19. The CDR3 runs from the conserved cysteine through the conserved F or W. Only part of the rows carry a size: once, few, many, or a class if the clone is expanded.

TRBV5-4	16	NA	CASSWGTVAANYGYTF
TRBV9	16	NA	CASSVGGRSVGDTQYF
TRBV20-1	11	NA	CSARQGPEQYF
TRBV29-1	13	once	CSVPGQIKETQYF
TRBV19	15	once	CASSLAAPRQYEQYF
TRBV5-1	13	NA	CASSSGQGNTIYF
TRBV4-1	15	NA	CASSPVPGEGDTQYF
TRBV19	14	NA	CASSRTGLGDEQFF
TRBV5-1	13	NA	CASSFGGSETQYF
TRBV5-1	14	NA	CASSPGTYQETQYF
TRBV4-2	15	many	CASSQDLLRRSPLHF
TRBV3-1/TRBV3-2	16	NA	CASSRGFAGGPYEQYF
TRBV6-6	14	NA	CASHGTSGLDTQYF
TRBV24-1	19	NA	CATSTGTSASEGLYNEQFF
TRBV5-1	15	NA	CASSLVPGINEKLFF
TRBV19	14	NA	CASTRNMAGNTIYF
TRBV19	15	NA	CASSQQSGGFQPQHF
TRBV4-1	13	NA	CASRDSSFDEQFF
TRBV5-1	13	NA	CASRDSGTDTQYF
TRBV6-5	11	NA	CASSHRDGYTF
TRBV27	15	NA	CASSSLGLNTGELFF
TRBV24-1	15	NA	CATMIRTGGFDEQYF
TRBV2	14	NA	CASSDRALGNTIYF
TRBV3-1/TRBV3-2	15	NA	CASSQPGQSSDEQFF
TRBV9	13	NA	CASSGHTGVEQYF
TRBV4-2	14	NA	CASSQDWHQETQYF
TRBV5-1	14	once	CASSLGGGREEQYF
TRBV6-2/TRBV6-3	13	NA	CASSVTGGQPQHF
TRBV6-6	13	once	CASSVGTGVELFF
TRBV7-3	15	NA	CASSLTDTGPYEQYF
TRBV5-1	16	NA	CASSLVPGVVAGELFF
TRBV18	13	few	CASSLEVDQPQHF
TRBV13	15	NA	CASSLLGGSTDTQYF
TRBV7-9	17	NA	CASSLEWTSGRNNEQFF
TRBV4-2	19	few	CASSSRAPTSGRSGDTQYF
TRBV6-2/TRBV6-3	16	NA	CASSYAGTRANNEQFF
TRBV5-1	16	NA	CASRAPGLAGYNEQFF
TRBV3-1/TRBV3-2	15	few	CASSQALADQETQYF
TRBV9	13	once	CASGRGYGTEAFF
TRBV28	14	NA	CASSPLAGGNTQYF
TRBV25-1	15	NA	CASSVLGSGIETQYF
TRBV2	16	once	CARRVAGGTNTGELFF
TRBV5-5	13	NA	CASRQGAREGYTF
TRBV7-6	14	NA	CASSPGTGAYEQYF
TRBV19	15	NA	CASTLRQNSYNEQFF
TRBV15	21	few	CATSRPKGQGARLDGQETQYF
TRBV7-9	15	few	CASSLPDRLNTEAFF
TRBV28	12	NA	CASSPGITEAFF
TRBV6-5	12	NA	CASRGASGEQYF
TRBV29-1	12	NA	CSVDFGVYGYTF
TRBV6-5	14	NA	CASRPMTDEYGYTF
TRBV6-5	16	few	CASSYSWGLASYGYTF
TRBV4-1	13	once	CASSQRGNYGYTF
TRBV6-1	15	few	CASSEAQGHRYEQYF
TRBV12-2	23	once	CASRFGRGEVSGRGPSCTDTQYF
TRBV28	15	NA	CASSLQGARTDTQYF
TRBV6-1	14	NA	CASSDYDSGYGYTF
TRBV10-3	12	NA	CATTTGGQPQHF
TRBV15	19	NA	CATSRGQGVRLPRTDTQYF